This T cell receptor (beta chain) was retrieved from a study of cytomegalovirus exposure and HLA in healthy donors. Study observations and caveats: The study flagged roughly 150 TCR beta chains as cytomegalovirus-associated.

The CDR3 runs to 15 residues. V trimming: 5 bases; J trimming: 6 bases; junction bases outside the gene matches: 6. CDR1 is MNHEY, CDR2 SMNVEV, per germline (reference sequence). Use of 60 Vbeta and 13 Jbeta primers characterized the PCR. Assay: immunoSEQ multiplex PCR; the TCRdb copy retains only in-frame clones and omits some. The table includes under 90,000 clones, 85% to 90% detected once. Comments on this clone: Its target is unknown.

What was sequenced was PBMCs. This clonotype was sampled from a man between 18 and 29 years old in good health and CMV-seronegative. The genes are TRBV27 and TRBJ2-1; 11 nucleotides line up with TRBD2. CDR3 nucleotides: TGTGCCAGCAGTGCGCCGGGACTAGCGGTCAATGAGCAGTTCTTC. Translating gives CASSAPGLAVNEQFF.